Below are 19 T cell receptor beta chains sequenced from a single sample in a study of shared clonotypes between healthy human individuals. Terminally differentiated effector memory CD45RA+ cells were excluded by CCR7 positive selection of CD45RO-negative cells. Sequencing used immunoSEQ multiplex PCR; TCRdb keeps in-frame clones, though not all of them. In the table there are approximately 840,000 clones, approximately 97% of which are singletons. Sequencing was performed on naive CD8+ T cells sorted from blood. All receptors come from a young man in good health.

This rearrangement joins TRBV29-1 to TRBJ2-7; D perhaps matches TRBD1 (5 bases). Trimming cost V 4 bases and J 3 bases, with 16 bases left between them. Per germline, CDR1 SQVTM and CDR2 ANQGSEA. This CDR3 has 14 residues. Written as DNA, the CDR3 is TGCAGCGTTGCCCCTGACAGTATCCGCTACGAGCAGTACTTC. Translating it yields CSVAPDSIRYEQYF.

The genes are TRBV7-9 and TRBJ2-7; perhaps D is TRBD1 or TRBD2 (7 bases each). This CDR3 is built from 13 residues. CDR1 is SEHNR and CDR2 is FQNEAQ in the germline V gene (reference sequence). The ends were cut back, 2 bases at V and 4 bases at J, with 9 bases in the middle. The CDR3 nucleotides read TGTGCCAGCAGCTTACAGGGGGGGTACGAGCAGTACTTC. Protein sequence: CASSLQGGYEQYF.

CDR3 nucleotide sequence: TGTGCCAGCAGTGAGACCGGGACTAGCGGGAACACAGATACGCAGTATTTT. Protein product: CASSETGTSGNTDTQYF. V is TRBV6-1 and J is TRBJ2-3; 13 nucleotides align to TRBD2. Losses at the gene ends were 3 bases for V and 2 bases for J; bases not matched to a gene: 5. The CDR3 is made up of 17 amino acids. The germline CDR1 and CDR2 sequences are MNHNS and SASEGT.

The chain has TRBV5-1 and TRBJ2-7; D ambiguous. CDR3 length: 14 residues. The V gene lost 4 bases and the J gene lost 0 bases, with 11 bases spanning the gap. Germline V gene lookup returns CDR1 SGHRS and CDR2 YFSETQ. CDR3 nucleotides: TGCGCCAGCAGCCTTAACCGGGTCTCCTACGAGCAGTACTTC. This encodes CASSLNRVSYEQYF. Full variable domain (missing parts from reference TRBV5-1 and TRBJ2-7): KAGVTQTPRYLIKTRGQQVTLSCSPISGHRSVSWYQQTPGQGLQFLFEYFSETQRNKGNFPGRFSGRQFSNSRSEMNVSTLELGDSALYLCASSLNRVSYEQYFGPGTRLTVT.

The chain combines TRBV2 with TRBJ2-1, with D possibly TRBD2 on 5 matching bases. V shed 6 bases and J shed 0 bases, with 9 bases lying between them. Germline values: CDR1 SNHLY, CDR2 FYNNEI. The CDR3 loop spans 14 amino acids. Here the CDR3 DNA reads TGTGCCAGCAGACTAGGTTCCTCCTACAATGAGCAGTTCTTC. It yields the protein CASRLGSSYNEQFF.

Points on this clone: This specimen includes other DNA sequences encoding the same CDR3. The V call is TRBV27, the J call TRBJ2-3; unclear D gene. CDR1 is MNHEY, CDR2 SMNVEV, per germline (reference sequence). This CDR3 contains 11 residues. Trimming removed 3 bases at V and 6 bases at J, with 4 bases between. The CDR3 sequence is CASSFSDTQYF. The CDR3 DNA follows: TGTGCCAGCAGTTTTTCGGATACGCAGTATTTT.

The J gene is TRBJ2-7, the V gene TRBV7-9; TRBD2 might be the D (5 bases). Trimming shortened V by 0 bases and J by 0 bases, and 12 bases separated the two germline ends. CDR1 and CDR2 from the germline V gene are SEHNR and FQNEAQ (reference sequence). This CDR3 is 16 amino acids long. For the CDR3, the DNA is TGTGCCAGCAGCTTAGCGTCGGGGTTTCACTCCTACGAGCAGTACTTC. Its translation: CASSLASGFHSYEQYF.

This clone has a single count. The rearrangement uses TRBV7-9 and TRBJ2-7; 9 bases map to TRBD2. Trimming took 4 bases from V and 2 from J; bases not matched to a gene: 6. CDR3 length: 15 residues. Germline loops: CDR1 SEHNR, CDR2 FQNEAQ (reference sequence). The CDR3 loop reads CASSSSLAGTYEQYF. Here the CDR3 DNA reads TGTGCCAGCAGCTCCTCCCTAGCGGGAACCTACGAGCAGTACTTC.

This CDR3 is CASSQTSSGRAVNEQFF. CDR3 sequence (DNA): TGCGCCAGCAGCCAAACCTCTAGCGGGAGGGCCGTAAATGAGCAGTTCTTC. The genes are TRBV4-1 and TRBJ2-1; the match to TRBD2 covers 12 bases. CDR3 size: 17 residues. Losses at the gene ends were 2 bases for V and 7 bases for J; bases not matched to a gene: 9. The germline gives CDR1 MGHRA, CDR2 YSYEKL.

The CDR3, as DNA: TGCAGCGTTGAATTCGAGGGGGCTGTAAGTGAAAAACTGTTTTTT. Encoded protein: CSVEFEGAVSEKLFF. This chain joins TRBV29-1 and TRBJ1-4, with 7 bases matching TRBD1. With 2 bases clipped from V and 7 bases from J, the junction kept 10 bases outside the gene matches. The V gene's germline CDR1 is SQVTM and CDR2 ANQGSEA. This CDR3 has 15 residues. Full variable domain (remainder filled in from reference TRBV29-1 and TRBJ1-4): SAVISQKPSRDICQRGTSLTIQCQVDSQVTMMFWYRQQPGQSLTLIATANQGSEATYESGFVIDKFPISRPNLTFSTLTVSNMSPEDSSIYLCSVEFEGAVSEKLFFGSGTQLSVL.

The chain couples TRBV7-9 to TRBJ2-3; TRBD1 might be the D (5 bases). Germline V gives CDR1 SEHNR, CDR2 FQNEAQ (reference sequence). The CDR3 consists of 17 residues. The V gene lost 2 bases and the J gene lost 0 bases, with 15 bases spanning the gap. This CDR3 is CASSLSGSGPSTDTQYF. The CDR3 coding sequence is TGTGCCAGCAGCTTAAGTGGTTCAGGGCCCAGCACAGATACGCAGTATTTT.

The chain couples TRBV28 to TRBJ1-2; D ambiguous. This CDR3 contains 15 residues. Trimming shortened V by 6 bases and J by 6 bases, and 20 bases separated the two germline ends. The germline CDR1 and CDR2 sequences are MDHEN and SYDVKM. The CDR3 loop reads CASRNWSDGEDGYTF. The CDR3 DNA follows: TGTGCCAGCAGGAATTGGTCGGATGGGGAAGATGGCTACACCTTC.

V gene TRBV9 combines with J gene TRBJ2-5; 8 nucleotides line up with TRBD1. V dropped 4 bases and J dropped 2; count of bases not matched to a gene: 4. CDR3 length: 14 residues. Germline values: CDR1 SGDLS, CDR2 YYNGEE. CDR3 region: CASSPWTGQETQYF. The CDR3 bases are TGTGCCAGCAGCCCTTGGACAGGGCAAGAGACCCAGTACTTC.

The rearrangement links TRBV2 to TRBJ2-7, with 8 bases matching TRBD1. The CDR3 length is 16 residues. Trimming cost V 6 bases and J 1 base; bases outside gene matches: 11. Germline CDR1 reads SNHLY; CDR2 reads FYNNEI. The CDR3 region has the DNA TGTGCCAGCAGAAGAGCCCCAGGGGGCCGGTCCTACGAGCAGTACTTC. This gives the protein CASRRAPGGRSYEQYF.

CDR3 DNA sequence: TGTGCCAGCAGCGAGGGACAGGGCCACGAGCAGTACTTC. This sequence encodes CASSEGQGHEQYF. The chain is built from TRBV9 and TRBJ2-7; 9 positions match TRBD1. The CDR3 covers 13 residues. The V gene's germline CDR1 is SGDLS and CDR2 YYNGEE. Trimming took 3 bases from V and 5 from J; bases not matched to a gene: 3. Combining the CDR3 with reference TRBV9 and TRBJ2-7 gives the whole variable domain DSGVTQTPKHLITATGQRVTLRCSPRSGDLSVYWYQQSLDQGLQFLIQYYNGEERAKGNILERFSAQQFPDLHSELNLSSLELGDSALYFCASSEGQGHEQYFGPGTRLTVT.

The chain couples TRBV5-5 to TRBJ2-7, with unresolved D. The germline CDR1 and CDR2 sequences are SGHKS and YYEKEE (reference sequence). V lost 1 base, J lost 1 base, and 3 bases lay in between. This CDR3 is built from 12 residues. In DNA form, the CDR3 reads TGTGCCAGCAGCTTGATGTCCTACGAGCAGTACTTC. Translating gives CASSLMSYEQYF.

The CDR3 reads CASSIGGNHLNTEAFF. CDR3 sequence (DNA): TGTGCCAGTAGTATTGGGGGGAACCATTTGAACACTGAAGCTTTCTTT. The rearrangement uses TRBV19 and TRBJ1-1, with TRBD1 as a possible D gene (5 bases). V gave up 3 bases and J gave up 0 bases, with 14 bases separating them. The CDR3 is made up of 16 amino acids. Germline V CDR1 and CDR2: LNHDA, SQIVND (reference sequence).

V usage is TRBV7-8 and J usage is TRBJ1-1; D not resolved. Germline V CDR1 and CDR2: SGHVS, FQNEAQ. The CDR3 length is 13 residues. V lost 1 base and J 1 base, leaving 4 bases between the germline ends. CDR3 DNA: TGTGCCAGCAGCTTAGAGACGAACACTGAAGCTTTCTTT. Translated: CASSLETNTEAFF.

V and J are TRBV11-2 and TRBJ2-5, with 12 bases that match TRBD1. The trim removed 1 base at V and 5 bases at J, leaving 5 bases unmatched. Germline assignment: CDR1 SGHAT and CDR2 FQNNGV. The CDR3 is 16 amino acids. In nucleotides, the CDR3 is TGTGCCAGCAGCTTAGGGGGGACAGGGGGCGGTGAGACCCAGTACTTC. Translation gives CASSLGGTGGGETQYF.